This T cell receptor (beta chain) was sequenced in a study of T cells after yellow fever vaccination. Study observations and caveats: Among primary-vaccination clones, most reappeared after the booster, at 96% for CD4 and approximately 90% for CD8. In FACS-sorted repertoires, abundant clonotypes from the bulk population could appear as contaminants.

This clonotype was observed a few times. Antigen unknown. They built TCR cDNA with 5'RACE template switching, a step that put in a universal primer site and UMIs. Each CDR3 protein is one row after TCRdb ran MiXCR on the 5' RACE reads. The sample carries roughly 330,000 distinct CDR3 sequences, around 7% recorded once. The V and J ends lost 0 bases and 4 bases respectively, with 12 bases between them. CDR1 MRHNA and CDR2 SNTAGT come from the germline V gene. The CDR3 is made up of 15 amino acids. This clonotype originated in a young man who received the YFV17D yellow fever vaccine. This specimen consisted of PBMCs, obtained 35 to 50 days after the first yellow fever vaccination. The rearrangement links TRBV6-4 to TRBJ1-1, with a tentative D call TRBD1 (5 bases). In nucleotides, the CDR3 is TGTGCCAGCAGTGACTCTGGGACGGGCGGCACTGAAGCTTTCTTT. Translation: CASSDSGTGGTEAFF.